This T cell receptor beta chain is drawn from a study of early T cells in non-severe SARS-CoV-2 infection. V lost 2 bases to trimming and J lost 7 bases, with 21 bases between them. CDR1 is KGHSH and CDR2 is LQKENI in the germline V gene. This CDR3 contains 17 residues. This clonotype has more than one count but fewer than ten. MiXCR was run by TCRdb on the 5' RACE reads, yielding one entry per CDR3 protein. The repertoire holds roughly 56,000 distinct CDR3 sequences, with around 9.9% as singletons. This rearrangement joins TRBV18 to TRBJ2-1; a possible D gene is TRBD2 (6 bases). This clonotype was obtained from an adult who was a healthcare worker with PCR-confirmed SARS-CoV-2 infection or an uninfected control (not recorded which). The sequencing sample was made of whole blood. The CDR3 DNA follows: TGTGCCAGCTCACCAGGACGCGGGGCCTCGACGGGGAATGAGCAGTTCTTC. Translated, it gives CASSPGRGASTGNEQFF.